This is a list of T cell receptor beta chains from one sample in a study of CD8 T cells in ankylosing spondylitis. TCRdb re-called the 5' RACE reads with MiXCR, one entry per CDR3 protein. The sample contains 36,000 or so distinct CDR3 sequences, 11% of which appear only once. Sequencing was carried out using synovial fluid, either unsorted or a sorted T cell fraction (not recorded which). The source of these receptors is a male donor with ankylosing spondylitis. Each CDR3 is given with its conserved first and last residue.

v_call cdr3_aa
TRBV4-3 CASSPRTEPYNEKLFF
TRBV28 CASQPPLAGVLQFF
TRBV25-1 CASSDPGVRNYEQYF
TRBV7-2 CASSETGTLRDTEAFF
TRBV28 CASARLSGANVLTF
TRBV7-9 CASSPGAFYEQYF
TRBV2 CASRETVPSANEQFF
TRBV9 CASSTGGSIHNEQFF
TRBV28 CASGSSYNEQFF
TRBV9 CASSGLDYSYNEQFF
TRBV7-8 CASSLERGPSTDTQYF
TRBV19 CASSIKQVPYGYTF
TRBV20-1 CSARTGGTEAFF
TRBV20-1 CSATRGRLSSYNEQFF
TRBV7-8 CASSLGSGDAFREQYF
TRBV3-1 CASSRQLPRAHYEQYF
TRBV20-1 CSASGLAPDTQYF
TRBV11-3 CASSFLPRYEQYF
TRBV5-6 CASSLAAGETQYF
TRBV7-6 CASSTRTGTPYEQYF
TRBV10-1 CASSAGASDTLYNEQFF
TRBV5-8 CASSFGLAGVSEQYF
TRBV20-1 CRARGTGGTDTQYF
TRBV27 CASSSHSHTDTQYF
TRBV20-1 CSARPGPSTDTQYF
TRBV10-1 CASSPLPLGTEAFF
TRBV6-6 CASSYAGGDFF
TRBV5-1 CASTPDNPPYNEQFF
TRBV19 CASRVRGNTEAFF
TRBV6-5 CASITGTGYTGELFF
TRBV6-1 CASMKDRAPGELFF
TRBV7-9 CASSRGAGPPYF
TRBV5-1 CASSLDWGQSSYEQYF
TRBV18 CASSMALNEQFF
TRBV9 CASSPGSGNTIYF
TRBV13 CASSQGGTSAAYEQYF
TRBV12-3/TRBV12-4 CASSLTETYQPQHF
TRBV7-9 CASSPSEDTQYF
TRBV27 CASSLNREFYNEQFF
TRBV7-9 CASSRGNQPQHF
TRBV20-1 CSATERRRTDTQYF
TRBV7-9 CASSWTANYGYTF
TRBV28 CASTSGGWNEQFF
TRBV5-1 CASSLDGGPGNTIYF
TRBV24-1 CATSKTGGAGGANVLTF
TRBV25-1 CASSDLEVGLYEQYF